This T cell receptor (beta chain) was observed in a study of control samples from healthy donors and cancer patients. This CDR3 has 17 residues. Germline V lookup: CDR1 LNHDA, CDR2 SQIVND (reference sequence). Losses at the gene ends were 5 bases for V and 2 bases for J; bases not matched to a gene: 10. TCRdb keeps only in-frame clones here, not all; method: immunoSEQ multiplex PCR. The table includes over 100,000 clones, around 93% detected once. This TCR came from a woman in her forties or fifties in good health. V is TRBV19 and J is TRBJ2-3; 10 positions match TRBD2. Material: blood. As DNA, the CDR3 is TGTGCCAGTAGTGTTAGCGGGAGGTCCCTCCTCACAGATACGCAGTATTTT. Amino acids: CASSVSGRSLLTDTQYF.